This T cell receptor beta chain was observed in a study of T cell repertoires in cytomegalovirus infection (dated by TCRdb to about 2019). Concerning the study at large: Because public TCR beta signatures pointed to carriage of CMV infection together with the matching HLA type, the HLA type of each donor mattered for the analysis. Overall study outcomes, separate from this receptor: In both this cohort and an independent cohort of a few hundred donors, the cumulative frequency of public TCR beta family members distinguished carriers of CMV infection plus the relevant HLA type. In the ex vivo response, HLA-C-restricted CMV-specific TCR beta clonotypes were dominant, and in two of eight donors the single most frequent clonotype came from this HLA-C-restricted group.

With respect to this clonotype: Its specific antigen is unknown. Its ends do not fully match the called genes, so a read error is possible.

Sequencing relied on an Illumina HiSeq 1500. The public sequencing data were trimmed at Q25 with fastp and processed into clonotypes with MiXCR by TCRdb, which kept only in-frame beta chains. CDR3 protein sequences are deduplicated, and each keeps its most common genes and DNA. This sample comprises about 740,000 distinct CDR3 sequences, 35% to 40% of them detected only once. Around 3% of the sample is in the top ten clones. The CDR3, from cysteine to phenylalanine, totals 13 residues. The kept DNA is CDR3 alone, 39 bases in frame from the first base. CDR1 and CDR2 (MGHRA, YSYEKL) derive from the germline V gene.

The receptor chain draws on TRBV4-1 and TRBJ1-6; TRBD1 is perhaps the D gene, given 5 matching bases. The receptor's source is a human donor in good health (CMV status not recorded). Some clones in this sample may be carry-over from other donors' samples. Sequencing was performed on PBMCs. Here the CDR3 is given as CSSSQEGVSPLHF. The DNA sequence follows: TGCTCCAGCAGCCAAGAAGGGGTCTCACCCCTCCACTTT.